This is a list of T cell receptor beta chains from one sample in a study of T cell repertoires in cytomegalovirus infection. A single record per CDR3 protein comes from TCRdb applying MiXCR to the reads. The sample shows just under 500,000 distinct CDR3 sequences, around 35% of them seen only once. These receptors lack a known antigen. This specimen consisted of cultured PBMCs, obtained from culture after CMV antigen stimulation. These receptors all stem from a human donor in good health (CMV status not recorded). Some clones in this sample may be carry-over from other donors' samples. The CDR3 runs from the conserved cysteine through the conserved F or W. A D gene is named only where the DNA matches it firmly. Size is stated for part of the rows, as once, few or many counts, or as a class when the clone is expanded.

j_gene: TRBJ1-5; abundance: many; d_gene: -; v_gene: TRBV4-2; CDR3aa: CASSQGQSNQPQHF; CDR3nt: TGTGCCAGCAGCCAAGGACAGAGCAATCAGCCCCAGCATTTT
j_gene: TRBJ2-1; abundance: -; d_gene: TRBD2; v_gene: TRBV5-4; CDR3aa: CASSKRRGRDLYNEQFF; CDR3nt: TGTGCCAGCAGCAAAAGGCGTGGGAGGGACCTCTACAATGAGCAGTTCTTC
j_gene: TRBJ1-4; abundance: -; d_gene: TRBD1; v_gene: TRBV7-2; CDR3aa: CASSFNRGPNEKLFF; CDR3nt: TGTGCCAGCAGCTTTAACAGGGGCCCTAATGAAAAACTGTTTTTT
j_gene: TRBJ1-1; abundance: few; d_gene: -; v_gene: TRBV6-2/TRBV6-3; CDR3aa: CASSYATTGRPTEAFF; CDR3nt: TGTGCCAGCAGTTACGCCACGACAGGACGACCCACTGAAGCTTTCTTT
j_gene: TRBJ2-1; abundance: few; d_gene: -; v_gene: TRBV7-9; CDR3aa: CASSLALNNEQFF; CDR3nt: TGTGCCAGCAGCTTAGCGCTCAACAATGAGCAGTTCTTC
j_gene: TRBJ1-2; abundance: -; d_gene: -; v_gene: TRBV4-1; CDR3aa: CASTEDGYGYTF; CDR3nt: TGCGCCAGCACCGAGGACGGCTATGGCTACACCTTC
j_gene: TRBJ2-1; abundance: -; d_gene: -; v_gene: TRBV7-9; CDR3aa: CASSLVPGEEQFF; CDR3nt: TGTGCCAGCAGCTTAGTTCCGGGAGAGGAGCAGTTCTTC
j_gene: TRBJ2-1; abundance: many; d_gene: -; v_gene: TRBV7-9; CDR3aa: CASSFEPGSSYNEQFF; CDR3nt: TGTGCCAGCAGCTTCGAACCGGGGAGCTCCTACAATGAGCAGTTCTTC
j_gene: TRBJ1-1; abundance: -; d_gene: -; v_gene: TRBV3-1; CDR3aa: CASSQDIGGVTEAFF; CDR3nt: TGTGCCAGCAGCCAAGATATCGGAGGGGTCACTGAAGCTTTCTTT
j_gene: TRBJ2-1; abundance: many; d_gene: -; v_gene: TRBV11-1; CDR3aa: CASSLAYSYNEQFF; CDR3nt: TGTGCCAGCAGCCTAGCGTATTCTTACAATGAGCAGTTCTTC
j_gene: TRBJ1-2; abundance: -; d_gene: -; v_gene: TRBV28; CDR3aa: CASSLSRLNYGYTF; CDR3nt: TGTGCCAGCAGTTTAAGCAGGCTTAACTATGGCTACACCTTC
j_gene: TRBJ2-6; abundance: few; d_gene: -; v_gene: TRBV7-6; CDR3aa: CASSGTAGANVLTF; CDR3nt: TGTGCCAGCAGCGGTACAGCGGGGGCCAACGTCCTGACTTTC
j_gene: TRBJ2-1; abundance: -; d_gene: -; v_gene: TRBV12-3/TRBV12-4; CDR3aa: CASSRDILSYNEQFF; CDR3nt: TGTGCCAGCAGCAGAGACATCCTGTCCTACAATGAGCAGTTCTTC
j_gene: TRBJ1-1; abundance: -; d_gene: -; v_gene: TRBV19; CDR3aa: CASSITRRSTEAFF; CDR3nt: TGTGCCAGTAGTATAACCCGGAGGAGCACTGAAGCTTTCTTT
j_gene: TRBJ1-2; abundance: few; d_gene: -; v_gene: TRBV7-9; CDR3aa: CASSQLVVGGHQANYGYTF; CDR3nt: TGTGCCAGCAGCCAGTTAGTGGTTGGAGGACATCAAGCTAACTATGGCTACACCTTC
j_gene: TRBJ1-2; abundance: few; d_gene: -; v_gene: TRBV6-1; CDR3aa: CASSEAGNYGYTF; CDR3nt: TGTGCCAGCAGTGAAGCGGGGAACTATGGCTACACCTTC
j_gene: TRBJ2-2; abundance: -; d_gene: TRBD2; v_gene: TRBV4-1; CDR3aa: CASSSRGGGTNTGELFF; CDR3nt: TGTGCCAGCAGCTCCCGGGGGGGCGGTACGAACACCGGGGAGCTGTTTTTT
j_gene: TRBJ2-5; abundance: few; d_gene: -; v_gene: TRBV10-3; CDR3aa: CAISAIGETQYF; CDR3nt: TGTGCCATCAGTGCCATTGGGGAGACCCAGTACTTC
j_gene: TRBJ2-7; abundance: -; d_gene: -; v_gene: TRBV7-2; CDR3aa: CASSLPGAEAYEQYF; CDR3nt: TGTGCCAGCAGCTTACCGGGAGCGGAGGCCTACGAGCAGTACTTC
j_gene: TRBJ2-7; abundance: few; d_gene: -; v_gene: TRBV29-1; CDR3aa: CSVVPPGGVEQYF; CDR3nt: TGCAGCGTTGTTCCCCCAGGGGGGGTCGAGCAGTACTTC
j_gene: TRBJ2-5; abundance: few; d_gene: TRBD2; v_gene: TRBV10-2; CDR3aa: CASSRDYVQETQYF; CDR3nt: TGCGCCAGCAGTAGGGACTACGTACAAGAGACCCAGTACTTC
j_gene: TRBJ1-5; abundance: -; d_gene: TRBD1; v_gene: TRBV28; CDR3aa: CASSLGRGLMDQPQHF; CDR3nt: TGTGCCAGCAGTTTAGGCAGGGGGCTGATGGATCAGCCCCAGCATTTT
j_gene: TRBJ1-1; abundance: -; d_gene: TRBD1; v_gene: TRBV28; CDR3aa: CASSYMRGQGTEAFF; CDR3nt: TGTGCCAGCAGTTATATGAGGGGGCAGGGAACTGAAGCTTTCTTT
j_gene: TRBJ2-3; abundance: few; d_gene: TRBD2; v_gene: TRBV12-3/TRBV12-4; CDR3aa: CASSRLLAGVTDTQYF; CDR3nt: TGTGCCAGCAGTCGGCTACTAGCGGGGGTCACAGATACGCAGTATTTT
j_gene: TRBJ1-3; abundance: -; d_gene: TRBD1; v_gene: TRBV2; CDR3aa: CASSAGTGREIGNTIYF; CDR3nt: TGTGCCAGCAGTGCCGGGACAGGGCGTGAGATTGGAAACACCATATATTTT
j_gene: TRBJ2-7; abundance: many; d_gene: -; v_gene: TRBV4-1; CDR3aa: CASSQQGGYEQYF; CDR3nt: TGCGCCAGCAGCCAACAGGGGGGCTACGAGCAGTACTTC
j_gene: TRBJ2-1; abundance: -; d_gene: -; v_gene: TRBV7-2; CDR3aa: CASSPPGVAEQFF; CDR3nt: TGTGCCAGCAGTCCCCCGGGGGTGGCTGAGCAGTTCTTC
j_gene: TRBJ2-3; abundance: -; d_gene: -; v_gene: TRBV4-3; CDR3aa: CASSQAVTGDTQYF; CDR3nt: TGCGCCAGCAGCCAAGCGGTCACGGGAGATACGCAGTATTTT
j_gene: TRBJ2-5; abundance: few; d_gene: -; v_gene: TRBV7-2; CDR3aa: CASSRTWRETQYF; CDR3nt: TGTGCCAGCAGCCGGACATGGAGGGAGACCCAGTACTTC
j_gene: TRBJ2-3; abundance: -; d_gene: TRBD2; v_gene: TRBV6-8; CDR3aa: CASSLAGTSHPDTQYF; CDR3nt: TGTGCCAGCAGTCTGGCCGGGACTAGTCATCCAGATACGCAGTATTTT
j_gene: TRBJ2-1; abundance: -; d_gene: TRBD2; v_gene: TRBV28; CDR3aa: CASRQIVSGRTNEQFF; CDR3nt: TGTGCCAGCAGGCAAATCGTTAGCGGGAGGACCAATGAGCAGTTCTTC
j_gene: TRBJ1-4; abundance: -; d_gene: -; v_gene: TRBV12-3/TRBV12-4; CDR3aa: CASTSTEGTPGEKLFF; CDR3nt: TGTGCCAGCACTTCAACGGAGGGAACCCCAGGCGAAAAACTGTTTTTT
j_gene: TRBJ2-1; abundance: few; d_gene: -; v_gene: TRBV11-2; CDR3aa: CASSHPIALHNEQFF; CDR3nt: TGTGCCAGCAGCCACCCAATTGCCCTACACAATGAGCAGTTCTTC
j_gene: TRBJ2-3; abundance: -; d_gene: TRBD2; v_gene: TRBV6-8; CDR3aa: CASSYGGRAADTQYF; CDR3nt: TGTGCCAGCAGTTACGGCGGGAGGGCCGCAGATACGCAGTATTTT
j_gene: TRBJ2-1; abundance: few; d_gene: -; v_gene: TRBV7-6; CDR3aa: CASRPGPPLYDEQFF; CDR3nt: TGTGCCAGCAGACCCGGGCCCCCGCTCTACGATGAGCAGTTCTTC
j_gene: TRBJ2-5; abundance: many; d_gene: -; v_gene: TRBV7-2; CDR3aa: CASSLNSRETQYF; CDR3nt: TGTGCCAGCAGCTTAAACAGCAGAGAGACCCAGTACTTC
j_gene: TRBJ1-1; abundance: -; d_gene: -; v_gene: TRBV5-4; CDR3aa: CASSFFWNTEAFF; CDR3nt: TGTGCCAGCAGCTTTTTCTGGAACACTGAAGCTTTCTTT
j_gene: TRBJ2-2; abundance: few; d_gene: -; v_gene: TRBV10-3; CDR3aa: CAISESGKRSNTGELFF; CDR3nt: TGTGCCATCAGTGAGTCTGGAAAGCGGTCAAACACCGGGGAGCTGTTTTTT
j_gene: TRBJ2-1; abundance: -; d_gene: -; v_gene: TRBV7-9; CDR3aa: CASRGQGGNEQFF; CDR3nt: TGTGCCAGCCGAGGTCAGGGGGGAAATGAGCAGTTCTTC
j_gene: TRBJ1-4; abundance: -; d_gene: -; v_gene: TRBV19; CDR3aa: CASSTRTPNEKLFF; CDR3nt: TGTGCCAGTAGCACCCGGACCCCGAATGAAAAACTGTTTTTT
j_gene: TRBJ2-1; abundance: few; d_gene: -; v_gene: TRBV11-1; CDR3aa: CASSLADSKNFHYNEQFF; CDR3nt: TGTGCCAGCAGCTTAGCGGACTCAAAGAACTTCCATTACAATGAGCAGTTCTTC
j_gene: TRBJ2-5; abundance: once; d_gene: TRBD2; v_gene: TRBV11-3; CDR3aa: CASSLLAASTEYF; CDR3nt: TGTGCCAGCAGCTTACTAGCGGCCTCGACAGAGTACTTC
j_gene: TRBJ1-3; abundance: -; d_gene: -; v_gene: TRBV12-3/TRBV12-4; CDR3aa: CASTPGGVGTGNTIYF; CDR3nt: TGTGCCAGCACCCCTGGGGGGGTCGGCACTGGAAACACCATATATTTT
j_gene: TRBJ2-3; abundance: -; d_gene: TRBD1; v_gene: TRBV11-2; CDR3aa: CASSPQGVADTQYF; CDR3nt: TGTGCCAGCAGCCCGCAGGGGGTGGCAGATACGCAGTATTTT
j_gene: TRBJ2-1; abundance: few; d_gene: TRBD1; v_gene: TRBV7-2; CDR3aa: CASSLTPGQGLHNEQFF; CDR3nt: TGTGCCAGCAGCCTGACTCCGGGACAGGGTCTACACAATGAGCAGTTCTTC
j_gene: TRBJ1-2; abundance: -; d_gene: -; v_gene: TRBV27; CDR3aa: CASSGGSYGYTF; CDR3nt: TGTGCCAGCAGTGGTGGGAGCTATGGCTACACCTTC
j_gene: TRBJ1-4; abundance: few; d_gene: TRBD1; v_gene: TRBV19; CDR3aa: CASSFRPPRTGHSEKLFF; CDR3nt: TGTGCCAGTAGCTTCCGCCCCCCACGGACAGGGCATAGTGAAAAACTGTTTTTT
j_gene: TRBJ2-1; abundance: many; d_gene: -; v_gene: TRBV7-7; CDR3aa: CASSLERTYNEQFF; CDR3nt: TGTGCTAGCAGCTTGGAACGCACCTACAATGAGCAGTTCTTC
j_gene: TRBJ2-7; abundance: -; d_gene: TRBD2; v_gene: TRBV6-6; CDR3aa: CASSYRTSGSEQYF; CDR3nt: TGTGCCAGCAGTTACAGGACTAGCGGGAGCGAGCAGTACTTC
j_gene: TRBJ2-3; abundance: few; d_gene: -; v_gene: TRBV11-3; CDR3aa: CASSYLWVGTEVTDTQYF; CDR3nt: TGTGCCAGCAGCTACCTTTGGGTCGGTACAGAGGTCACAGATACGCAGTATTTT
j_gene: TRBJ2-1; abundance: few; d_gene: TRBD1; v_gene: TRBV12-3/TRBV12-4; CDR3aa: CASGGQGVGNEQFF; CDR3nt: TGTGCCAGCGGTGGACAGGGGGTTGGCAATGAGCAGTTCTTC
j_gene: TRBJ1-4; abundance: few; d_gene: TRBD1; v_gene: TRBV27; CDR3aa: CASSSYATGKNEKLFF; CDR3nt: TGTGCCAGCAGTTCCTACGCGACAGGGAAGAATGAAAAACTGTTTTTT
j_gene: TRBJ2-3; abundance: once; d_gene: TRBD2; v_gene: TRBV5-4; CDR3aa: CASSWGLADYTDTQYF; CDR3nt: TGTGCCAGCAGCTGGGGACTAGCGGATTACACAGATACGCAGTATTTT
j_gene: TRBJ2-1; abundance: -; d_gene: -; v_gene: TRBV14; CDR3aa: CASSQSRDLSQFF; CDR3nt: TGTGCCAGCAGCCAATCGAGGGACTTATCACAGTTCTTC
j_gene: TRBJ2-7; abundance: few; d_gene: -; v_gene: TRBV6-2/TRBV6-3; CDR3aa: CASSYSSEWGSYEQYF; CDR3nt: TGTGCCAGCAGTTACTCGAGTGAATGGGGGTCCTACGAGCAGTACTTC
j_gene: TRBJ2-1; abundance: few; d_gene: TRBD2; v_gene: TRBV5-5; CDR3aa: CASSFLTSGQGNEQFF; CDR3nt: TGTGCCAGCAGCTTTCTGACTAGCGGGCAAGGCAATGAGCAGTTCTTC